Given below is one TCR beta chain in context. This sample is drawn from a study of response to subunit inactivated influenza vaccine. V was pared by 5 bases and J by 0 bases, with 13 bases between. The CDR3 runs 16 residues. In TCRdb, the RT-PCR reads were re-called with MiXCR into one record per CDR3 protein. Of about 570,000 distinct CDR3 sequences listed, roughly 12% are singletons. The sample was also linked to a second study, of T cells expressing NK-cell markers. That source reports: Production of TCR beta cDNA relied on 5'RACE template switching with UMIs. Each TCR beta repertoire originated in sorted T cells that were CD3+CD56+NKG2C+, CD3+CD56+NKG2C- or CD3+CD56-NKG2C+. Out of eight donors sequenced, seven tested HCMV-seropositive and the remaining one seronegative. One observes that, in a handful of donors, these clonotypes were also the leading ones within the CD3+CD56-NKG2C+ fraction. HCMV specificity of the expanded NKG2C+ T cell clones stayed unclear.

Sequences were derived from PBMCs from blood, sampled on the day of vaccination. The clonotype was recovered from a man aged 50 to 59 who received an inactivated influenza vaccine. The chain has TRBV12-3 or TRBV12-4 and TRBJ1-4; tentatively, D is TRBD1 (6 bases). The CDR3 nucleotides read TGTGCCAGCAGTGCCTGGACAGTTGCAACTAATGAAAAACTGTTTTTT. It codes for CASSAWTVATNEKLFF.